This entry is about one T cell receptor beta chain. Assay used: immunoSEQ multiplex PCR; TCRdb lists only in-frame clones, some missing. Altogether 68,000 or so clones are present, over 80% being singletons, with the ten largest covering 15% to 18%. These data come from a study of control samples from healthy donors and cancer patients. Germline V CDR1 and CDR2: MDHEN, SYDVKM. This CDR3 comprises 16 residues. Unmatched junction bases numbered 11, after V lost 8 bases and J lost 0 bases. This sequence joins TRBV28 and TRBJ2-3; TRBD2 matches 7 bases. Sequencing was performed on blood. The source is a man aged 55 to 70 in good health. The CDR3 nucleotides read TGTGCCAGCCTCGGAGGGGCTAGCGGTAGCACAGATACGCAGTATTTT. Amino acid sequence: CASLGGASGSTDTQYF. Based on the CDR3 plus reference TRBV28 and TRBJ2-3, the full variable domain is DVKVTQSSRYLVKRTGEKVFLECVQDMDHENMFWYRQDPGLGLRLIYFSYDVKMKEKGDIPEGYSVSREKKERFSLILESASTNQTSMYLCASLGGASGSTDTQYFGPGTRLTVL.